Presented here are 3 T cell receptor beta chains from one specimen sequenced in a study of shared clonotypes between healthy human individuals. Data came from immunoSEQ multiplex PCR; TCRdb stores just in-frame clones and leaves some out. Altogether 650,000 to 800,000 clones are present, 72% being singletons, with the ten largest covering under 2%. The sequenced material came from memory CD4+ T cells sorted from blood. Subset defined: CD45RA-negative fraction. The receptors stem from a woman in her 30s in good health.

This clone was seen a single time. The rearrangement uses TRBV7-8 and TRBJ1-4, with a tentative D call TRBD1 (5 bases). V lost 6 bases and J 0 bases, leaving 17 bases between the germline ends. The CDR3 sequence is 17 residues long. Germline V gives CDR1 SGHVS, CDR2 FQNEAQ. CDR3: CASRGDNRFATNEKLFF. CDR3 DNA: TGTGCCAGCAGGGGAGACAACAGGTTTGCAACTAATGAAAAACTGTTTTTT.

This clone was seen more than once but under ten times. V gene TRBV6-1 combines with J gene TRBJ2-7; 12 positions match TRBD2. The length of the CDR3 is 14 residues. Germline lookup yields CDR1 MNHNS and CDR2 SASEGT. J gave up 5 bases and V 5 bases, and 4 bases lay outside the gene matches. The CDR3 DNA is TGTGCCAGCAGTAAGACTAGCGGGAGCAACGAGCAGTACTTC. Its protein product is CASSKTSGSNEQYF.

The rearrangement uses TRBV27 and TRBJ1-1, with D unresolved. Deletions cut 8 bases from V and 4 bases from J, with 14 bases between. The CDR3 runs 13 residues. The V gene's germline CDR1 is MNHEY and CDR2 SMNVEV (reference sequence). CDR3 DNA: TGTGCCAGCCTCCCCTCATGGGGCACTGAAGCTTTCTTT. Protein product: CASLPSWGTEAFF.